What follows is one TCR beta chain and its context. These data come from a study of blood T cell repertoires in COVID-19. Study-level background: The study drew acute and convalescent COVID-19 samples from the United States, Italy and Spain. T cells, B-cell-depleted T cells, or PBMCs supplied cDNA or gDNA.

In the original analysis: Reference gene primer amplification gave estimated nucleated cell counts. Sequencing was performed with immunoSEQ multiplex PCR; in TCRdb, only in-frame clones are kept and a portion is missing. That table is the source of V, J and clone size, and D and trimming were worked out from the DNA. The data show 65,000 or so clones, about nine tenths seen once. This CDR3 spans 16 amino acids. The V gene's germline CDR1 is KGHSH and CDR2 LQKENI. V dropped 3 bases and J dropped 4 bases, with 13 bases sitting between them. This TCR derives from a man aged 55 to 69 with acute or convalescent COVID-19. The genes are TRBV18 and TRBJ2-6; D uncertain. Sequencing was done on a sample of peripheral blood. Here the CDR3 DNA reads TGTGCCAGCTCACCTAGACAAATCTTCGGGGCCAACGTCCTGACTTTC. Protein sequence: CASSPRQIFGANVLTF.